The 26 T cell receptor beta chains reported below all come from one sample, sequenced in a study of blood T cells in healthy people across ages (dated by TCRdb to 2015 to 2017). Library creation used 5' RACE. TCRdb records Illumina HiSeq 2500 as the sequencer. A second roughly 7 to 11 cycle PCR used a sample-barcoded 5' primer and a J-beta primer mix. TCRdb's own reprocessing of the public reads used fastp at Q25 and MiXCR and kept productive beta chains. Identical CDR3 protein sequences are pooled into one entry, listed with their most common genes and DNA. Recorded for this sample are around 700,000 distinct CDR3 sequences; just under 25% of them occurred a single time. Of the sample, roughly a tenth falls within the top ten clones. These data are also associated with another study on T cells of mothers and their children.

Sequencing was done on a sample of blood. The source is a boy aged 10-17 years in good health.

This clonotype appeared a few times. This sequence joins TRBV10-2 and TRBJ2-5; D is ambiguous. The CDR3 loop spans 12 amino acids. Trimming cost V 7 bases and J 5 bases, with 11 bases left between them. CDR1 and CDR2 from the germline V gene are WSHSY and SAAADI. The CDR3 spells CASTVSMETQYF. CDR3 DNA sequence: TGCGCCAGCACAGTGAGCATGGAGACCCAGTACTTC.

The rearrangement joins TRBV5-1 to TRBJ2-2; no clear D. Trimming left V 0 bases short and J 4 bases short, with 10 bases between. CDR1 is SGHRS, CDR2 YFSETQ, per germline. This CDR3 has 15 residues. The DNA for the CDR3 is TGCGCCAGCAGCTTGGAGGGCGGCTCCACCGGGGAGCTGTTTTTT. Its translation is CASSLEGGSTGELFF.

A few counts support this clonotype. This chain links TRBV28 with TRBJ1-1, with D perhaps TRBD1 (5 bases). The germline gives CDR1 MDHEN, CDR2 SYDVKM. The CDR3 contains 14 residues. Trimming cost V 6 bases and J 2 bases, with 13 bases left between them. The CDR3 nucleotides read TGTGCCAGCAGGCGGGGGTACGGTAACACTGAAGCTTTCTTT. Its protein product is CASRRGYGNTEAFF.

This clonotype was counted at least ten times. V gene TRBV7-2 combines with J gene TRBJ2-1; 7 nucleotides match TRBD2. Germline assignment: CDR1 SGHTA and CDR2 FQGNSA. The CDR3 covers 16 residues. V lost 5 bases and J lost 5; bases outside the gene matches: 12. In DNA form, the CDR3 reads TGTGCCAGCAGCCCGCGACCTAGCGGCGGGCACAATGAGCAGTTCTTC. Translated: CASSPRPSGGHNEQFF.

The rearrangement uses TRBV7-6 and TRBJ2-5; the match to TRBD2 covers 13 bases. With the DNA end fitting TRBJ2-1 better, the J assignment may be wrong. Germline CDR1 and CDR2: SGHVS and FNYEAQ. There are 19 residues in the CDR3. CDR3 sequence (DNA): TGTGCCAGCAGCCGACGGGGAACTAGCGGGAGGGCGGTGTACAATGAGCAGTTCTTC. It codes for CASSRRGTSGRAVYNEQFF.

The chain links TRBV12-3 or TRBV12-4 to TRBJ2-1; 9 bases are a match to TRBD1. The CDR3 covers 18 residues. Trimming removed 2 bases from V and 9 bases from J; junction bases left unmatched: 17. This CDR3 reads CASSLRGRGTGNAPEQFF. DNA for the CDR3: TGTGCCAGCAGTTTACGAGGCCGGGGGACAGGGAATGCACCTGAGCAGTTCTTC.

This sequence joins TRBV4-1 and TRBJ2-1, with 8 positions matching TRBD2. Germline CDR1 MGHRA, CDR2 YSYEKL. V lost 0 bases to trimming and J lost 1 base; unmatched junction nucleotides: 8. The CDR3 is 18 amino acids. The CDR3 sequence: CASSQDPSGRGSYNEQFF. CDR3 coding DNA: TGCGCCAGCAGCCAAGATCCAAGCGGGAGAGGGTCCTACAATGAGCAGTTCTTC.

This clonotype was observed a few times. The chain combines TRBV7-2 with TRBJ1-2, with D possibly matching TRBD1 (5 bases). The CDR3 length is 13 residues. Trimming pared 5 bases from V and 8 bases from J, leaving 15 bases between. Germline CDR1 is SGHTA and CDR2 is FQGNSA. CDR3 in amino acids: CASSLTAGRGYTF. The CDR3 DNA follows: TGTGCCAGCAGCCTGACCGCGGGGCGAGGCTACACCTTC.

This clonotype occurred a few times. Sequence at one end of the junction differs from germline and may be a read error. V and J are TRBV19 and TRBJ1-1; D gene ambiguous. The CDR3 spans 13 residues. Per the germline V gene, CDR1 is LNHDA and CDR2 is SQIVND (reference sequence). CDR3 loop: CAGSMGGFTEAFF. The DNA for the CDR3 is TGTGCCGGTAGTATGGGAGGGTTCACCGAAGCTTTCTTT.

J is TRBJ2-7 and V is TRBV24-1; TRBD1 matches at 9 bases. CDR1 is KGHDR and CDR2 is SFDVKD in the germline V gene. This CDR3 is built from 15 residues. The trim removed 6 bases at V and 3 bases at J, leaving 8 bases unmatched. The DNA of the CDR3 is TGTGCCACCAGTTCCCAGGACAGGGGAATCTACGAGCAGTACTTC. Translating it yields CATSSQDRGIYEQYF.

This clonotype was counted only a few times. The rearrangement links TRBV7-9 to TRBJ2-1; TRBD1 agrees at 8 bases. The CDR3 covers 15 residues. With V trimmed by 4 bases and J by 5 bases, 7 bases remained unmatched. Germline CDR1 is SEHNR and CDR2 is FQNEAQ (reference sequence). In DNA form, the CDR3 reads TGTGCCAGCAGCTCCAGGGGGCGTCGGAACAATGAGCAGTTCTTC. Translating it yields CASSSRGRRNNEQFF.

This rearrangement joins TRBV28 to TRBJ1-6; 8 positions agree with TRBD1. The trim removed 8 bases at V and 9 bases at J, leaving 9 bases unmatched. Germline V gene sequence: CDR1 MDHEN, CDR2 SYDVKM. The CDR3 runs 14 residues. CDR3 protein: CASRPDRVISPLHF. DNA for the CDR3: TGTGCCAGCCGGCCGGACAGGGTGATTTCACCCCTCCACTTT.

This clonotype was observed a few times. The rearrangement links TRBV4-1 to TRBJ1-4, with a possible D match to TRBD1 (5 bases). Germline CDR1 reads MGHRA; CDR2 reads YSYEKL. This CDR3 spans 13 amino acids. V was shortened by 5 bases and J by 8 bases, with 12 bases between the two germline ends. The CDR3 bases are TGCGCCAGCAGCGCACAGGAGGGAGAAAAACTGTTTTTT. Protein sequence: CASSAQEGEKLFF.

This sequence joins TRBV11-2 and TRBJ1-1; tentative D call: TRBD1 (5 bases). Germline V gene sequence: CDR1 SGHAT, CDR2 FQNNGV. This CDR3 has 16 residues. V was shortened by 4 bases and J by 0 bases, with 15 bases between the two germline ends. CDR3 coding DNA: TGTGCCAGCAGCTCCCGACCGGGGGGAATGAACACTGAAGCTTTCTTT. Amino acid sequence: CASSSRPGGMNTEAFF.

V gene TRBV4-2 combines with J gene TRBJ2-1; 12 positions match TRBD2. This CDR3 is 16 amino acids long. V lost 4 bases and J lost 4; bases outside the gene matches: 5. Germline lookup yields CDR1 LGHNA and CDR2 YNFKEQ. The CDR3 loop reads CASSLWTSGEYNEQFF. For the CDR3, the DNA is TGTGCCAGCAGCCTCTGGACTAGCGGGGAATACAATGAGCAGTTCTTC.

Only a few counts were recorded for this clonotype. The chain is built from TRBV5-1 and TRBJ2-7; the D gene could be TRBD1 or TRBD2 (6 bases each). The DNA end is a closer match to TRBJ2-1, so the J assignment may be wrong. The V gene's germline CDR1 is SGHRS and CDR2 YFSETQ. The CDR3 length is 13 residues. The CDR3 coding sequence is TGCGCCAGCAGCTTGGACGGGGGCGTAGAGCAGTTCTTC. This encodes CASSLDGGVEQFF.

The chain combines TRBV20-1 with TRBJ2-7, with TRBD2 matching over 7 bases. CDR3 length: 15 amino acids. The germline CDR1 and CDR2 sequences are DFQATT and SNEGSKA (reference sequence). V dropped 0 bases and J dropped 0; count of bases not matched to a gene: 5. The CDR3 DNA sequence: TGCAGTGCTAGAGACCCTAGCGGAAGCTCCTACGAGCAGTACTTC. It codes for CSARDPSGSSYEQYF.

This rearrangement joins TRBV4-1 to TRBJ1-6; D may be TRBD1 (6 bases). The CDR3 runs 15 residues. Germline CDR1 reads MGHRA; CDR2 reads YSYEKL. Trimming cost V 0 bases and J 10 bases, with 13 bases left between them. The CDR3 region has the DNA TGCGCCAGCAGCCAAGATGGGGGGGCGGGATCACCCCTCCACTTT. Residues: CASSQDGGAGSPLHF.

This clonotype was seen only a few times. The chain couples TRBV20-1 to TRBJ2-7; 11 bases match TRBD2. The CDR3 covers 16 residues. The V gene's germline CDR1 is DFQATT and CDR2 SNEGSKA (reference sequence). V lost 1 base, J lost 3 bases, and 8 bases stayed unmatched. As DNA, the CDR3 is TGCAGTGCTAGAGTCCCAGGACTAGCGGGTTTCTACGAGCAGTACTTC. Its translation: CSARVPGLAGFYEQYF.

The chain is built from TRBV19 and TRBJ2-1; the D gene is possibly TRBD2 (5 bases). This CDR3 is built from 14 residues. Trimming took 5 bases from V and 0 from J, leaving 8 bases between them. The germline V gene encodes CDR1 LNHDA and CDR2 SQIVND (reference sequence). The DNA of the CDR3 is TGTGCCAGTAGTGACTATAGCTCCTACAATGAGCAGTTCTTC. It specifies CASSDYSSYNEQFF.

This clonotype has more than one count but fewer than ten. This chain links TRBV13 with TRBJ1-2; maybe TRBD1 (6 bases). The CDR3 contains 17 residues. V lost 4 bases, J lost 4 bases, and 22 bases lay in between. Looked up from germline, CDR1 is PRHDT and CDR2 is FYEKMQ (reference sequence). CDR3 amino acids: CASSYLGGSESVYGYTF. CDR3 nucleotide sequence: TGTGCCAGCAGCTATCTTGGGGGCAGCGAATCCGTCTATGGCTACACCTTC.

This clonotype occurred a few times. This chain links TRBV14 with TRBJ2-1; no firm D call. CDR1 is SGHDN and CDR2 is FVKESK in the germline V gene. Trimming left V 4 bases short and J 0 bases short, with 13 bases between. This CDR3 spans 16 amino acids. CDR3 nucleotides: TGTGCCAGCAGCCGGGCTGGCGGAAGCTCCTACAATGAGCAGTTCTTC. Translated, it gives CASSRAGGSSYNEQFF.

The table lists this clonotype with a few counts. The chain links TRBV20-1 to TRBJ2-5; D is perhaps TRBD1 (6 bases). Germline CDR1 DFQATT, CDR2 SNEGSKA (reference sequence). Trimming left V 3 bases short and J 11 bases short, with 19 bases between. This CDR3 region has 13 residues. The CDR3 coding sequence is TGCAGTGCTAGGGGGCCTGGCTTAAGGGGGCAGTACTTC. Protein: CSARGPGLRGQYF.

CDR3 protein: CASSFAGYAQPWAYF. The DNA for the CDR3 is TGTGCCAGCAGCTTCGCAGGTTACGCACAGCCATGGGCGTATTTT. The rearrangement links TRBV7-9 to TRBJ2-3; D uncertain. The length of the CDR3 is 15 residues. Trimming took off 3 bases at V and 14 bases at J, with 24 bases between the two ends. Germline loops: CDR1 SEHNR, CDR2 FQNEAQ (reference sequence).

The CDR3 is CASGSSFTDTQYF. CDR3 DNA: TGTGCCAGCGGGAGTAGCTTTACAGATACGCAGTATTTT. This chain uses TRBV6-1 with TRBJ2-3; a possible D gene is TRBD2 (5 bases). CDR3 length: 13 amino acids. V lost 8 bases to trimming and J lost 3 bases, with 12 bases between them. In germline, CDR1 is MNHNS, CDR2 SASEGT.

A few counts support this clonotype. This chain joins TRBV11-3 and TRBJ2-3; the D call may be TRBD1 or TRBD2 (5 bases each). V was clipped by 4 bases and J by 1 base, with 18 bases between them. The CDR3 is 17 residues long. Germline V gene lookup returns CDR1 SGHNT and CDR2 YENEEA. This chain's CDR3 is CASSSPLGTFGTDTQYF. The DNA for the CDR3 is TGTGCCAGCAGCTCCCCCCTAGGGACGTTCGGCACAGATACGCAGTATTTT.